This T cell receptor beta chain appears in the sequencing data of a study of response to subunit inactivated influenza vaccine. Each CDR3 protein is one row after TCRdb ran MiXCR on the RT-PCR reads. The sample comprises around 540,000 distinct CDR3 sequences, 12% of which are singletons, and roughly 10% rests with the top ten. This CDR3 is 13 amino acids long. The germline V gene has CDR1 SEHNR and CDR2 FQNEAQ (reference sequence). V lost 10 bases, J lost 2 bases, and 5 bases stayed unmatched. The clonotype was recovered from a man aged 45-60 years who received an inactivated influenza vaccine. The genes are TRBV7-9 and TRBJ2-7; 10 nucleotides agree with TRBD1. The sequencing used PBMCs from blood, collected on the day of vaccination. The chain's CDR3 is CATPGQGTYEQYF. The CDR3 DNA reads as TGTGCCACCCCGGGACAGGGGACCTACGAGCAGTACTTC.